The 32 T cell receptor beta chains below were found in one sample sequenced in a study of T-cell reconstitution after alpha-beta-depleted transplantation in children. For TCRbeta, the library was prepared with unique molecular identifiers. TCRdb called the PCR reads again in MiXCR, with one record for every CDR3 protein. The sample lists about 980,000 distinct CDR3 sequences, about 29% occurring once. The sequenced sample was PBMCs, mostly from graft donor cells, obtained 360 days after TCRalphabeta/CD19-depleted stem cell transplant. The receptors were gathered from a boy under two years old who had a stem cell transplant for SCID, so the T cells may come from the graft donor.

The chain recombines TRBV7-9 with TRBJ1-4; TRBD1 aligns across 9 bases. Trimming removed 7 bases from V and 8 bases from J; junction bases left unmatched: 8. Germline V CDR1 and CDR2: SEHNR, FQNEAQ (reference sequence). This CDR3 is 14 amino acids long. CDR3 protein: CASIKQGADEKLFF. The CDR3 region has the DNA TGTGCCAGCATCAAACAGGGGGCAGACGAAAAACTGTTTTTT.

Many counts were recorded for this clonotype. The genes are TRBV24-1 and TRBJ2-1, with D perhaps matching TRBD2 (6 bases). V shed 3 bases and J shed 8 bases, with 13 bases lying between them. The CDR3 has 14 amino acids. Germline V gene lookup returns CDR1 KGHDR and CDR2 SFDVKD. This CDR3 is CATSDPTGSDEQFF. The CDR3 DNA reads TGTGCCACCAGTGATCCGACCGGGAGTGATGAGCAGTTCTTC.

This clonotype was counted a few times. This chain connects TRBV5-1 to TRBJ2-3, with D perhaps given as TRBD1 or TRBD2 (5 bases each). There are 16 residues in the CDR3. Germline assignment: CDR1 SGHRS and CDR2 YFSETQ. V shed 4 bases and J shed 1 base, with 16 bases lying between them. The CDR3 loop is CASSVTGTAGTDTQYF. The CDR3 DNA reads TGCGCCAGCAGCGTGACCGGGACCGCAGGCACAGATACGCAGTATTTT.

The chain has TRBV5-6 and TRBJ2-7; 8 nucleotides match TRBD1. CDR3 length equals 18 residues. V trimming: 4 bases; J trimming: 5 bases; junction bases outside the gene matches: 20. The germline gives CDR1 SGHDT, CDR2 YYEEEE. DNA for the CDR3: TGTGCCAGCAGCCCTATTCTATACGCAGGGGGCGTTGTTAACGAGCAGTACTTC. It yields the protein CASSPILYAGGVVNEQYF.

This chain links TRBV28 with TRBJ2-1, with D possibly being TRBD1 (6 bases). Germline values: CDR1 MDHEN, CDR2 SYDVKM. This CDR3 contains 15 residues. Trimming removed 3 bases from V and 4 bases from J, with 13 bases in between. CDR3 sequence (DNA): TGTGCCAGCAGTTTTCAGGGGCTCCGGTACAATGAGCAGTTCTTC. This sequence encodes CASSFQGLRYNEQFF.

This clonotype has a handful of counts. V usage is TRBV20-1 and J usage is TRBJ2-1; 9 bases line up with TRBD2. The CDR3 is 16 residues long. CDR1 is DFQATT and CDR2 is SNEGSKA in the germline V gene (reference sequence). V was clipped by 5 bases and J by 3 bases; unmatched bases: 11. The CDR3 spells CSARLPTSGDYNEQFF. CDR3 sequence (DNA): TGCAGTGCTCGACTTCCGACTAGCGGTGACTACAATGAGCAGTTCTTC.

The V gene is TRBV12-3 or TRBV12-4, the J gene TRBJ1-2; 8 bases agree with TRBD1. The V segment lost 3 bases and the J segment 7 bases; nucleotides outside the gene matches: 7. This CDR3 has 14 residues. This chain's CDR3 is CASSFGTGKAGYTF. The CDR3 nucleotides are TGTGCCAGCAGTTTTGGGACAGGCAAGGCTGGCTACACCTTC.

The CDR3 DNA reads TGTGCCAGCAGCTTAGCGCACACTTCTAGCACAGATACGCAGTATTTT. Protein product: CASSLAHTSSTDTQYF. The chain combines TRBV7-8 with TRBJ2-3, with D unclear. V lost 0 bases and J 0 bases, leaving 10 bases between the germline ends. Germline values: CDR1 SGHVS, CDR2 FQNEAQ. This CDR3 is built from 16 residues.

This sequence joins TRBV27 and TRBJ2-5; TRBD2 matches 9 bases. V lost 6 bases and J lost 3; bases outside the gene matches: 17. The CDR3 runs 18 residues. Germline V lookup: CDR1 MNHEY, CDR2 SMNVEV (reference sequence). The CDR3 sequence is CASSLTSSLAGAKETQYF. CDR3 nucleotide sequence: TGTGCCAGCAGCCTAACCTCATCATTAGCGGGAGCTAAAGAGACCCAGTACTTC.

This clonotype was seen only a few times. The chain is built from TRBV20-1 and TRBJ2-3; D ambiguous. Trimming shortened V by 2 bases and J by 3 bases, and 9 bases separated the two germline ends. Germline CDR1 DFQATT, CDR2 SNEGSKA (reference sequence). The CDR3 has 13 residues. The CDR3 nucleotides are TGCAGTGCTAGACAGAGACCAACAGATACGCAGTATTTT. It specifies CSARQRPTDTQYF.

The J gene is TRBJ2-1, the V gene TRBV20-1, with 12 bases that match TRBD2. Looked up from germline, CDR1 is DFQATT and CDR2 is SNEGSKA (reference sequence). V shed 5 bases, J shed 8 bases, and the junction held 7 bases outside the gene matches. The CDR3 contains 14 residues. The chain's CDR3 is CSALLAGGMDEQFF. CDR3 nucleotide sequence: TGCAGTGCTCTACTAGCGGGGGGTATGGATGAGCAGTTCTTC.

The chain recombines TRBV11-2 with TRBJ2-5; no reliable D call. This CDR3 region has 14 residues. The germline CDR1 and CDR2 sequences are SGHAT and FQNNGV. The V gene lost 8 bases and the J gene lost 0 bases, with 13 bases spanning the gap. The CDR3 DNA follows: TGTGCCAGCTCCCCTCGAGTCGACCAAGAGACCCAGTACTTC. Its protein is CASSPRVDQETQYF.

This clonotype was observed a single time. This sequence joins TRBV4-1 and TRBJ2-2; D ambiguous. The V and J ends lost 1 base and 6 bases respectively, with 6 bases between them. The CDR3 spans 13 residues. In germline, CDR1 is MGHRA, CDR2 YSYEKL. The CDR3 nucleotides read TGCGCCAGCAGCCAAGTAGTAGCCGGGGAGCTGTTTTTT. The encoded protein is CASSQVVAGELFF.

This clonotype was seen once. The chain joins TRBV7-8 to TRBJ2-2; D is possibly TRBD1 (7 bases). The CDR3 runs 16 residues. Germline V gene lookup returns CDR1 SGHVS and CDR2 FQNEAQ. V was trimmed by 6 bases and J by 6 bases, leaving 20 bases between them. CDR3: CASSLRTQGGPGELFF. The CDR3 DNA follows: TGTGCCAGCAGTCTCCGGACTCAGGGGGGCCCCGGGGAGCTGTTTTTT.

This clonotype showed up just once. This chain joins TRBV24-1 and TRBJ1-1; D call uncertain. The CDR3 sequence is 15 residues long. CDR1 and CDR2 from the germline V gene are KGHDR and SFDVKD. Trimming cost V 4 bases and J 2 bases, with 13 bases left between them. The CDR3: CATSEGPGPNTEAFF. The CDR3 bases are TGTGCCACCAGTGAAGGCCCAGGTCCAAACACTGAAGCTTTCTTT.

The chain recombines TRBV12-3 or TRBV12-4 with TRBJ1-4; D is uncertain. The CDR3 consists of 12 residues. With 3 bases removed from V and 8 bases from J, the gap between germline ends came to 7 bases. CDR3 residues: CASSFVQEKLFF. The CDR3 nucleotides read TGTGCCAGCAGTTTTGTTCAAGAAAAACTGTTTTTT.

In DNA, the CDR3 is TGTGCCAGCAGTTTTTTCGGTAGCAATCAGCCCCAGCATTTT. This encodes CASSFFGSNQPQHF. The chain combines TRBV12-3 or TRBV12-4 with TRBJ1-5, with D unclear. V lost 3 bases to trimming and J lost 0 bases, with 6 bases between them. The CDR3 totals 14 residues.

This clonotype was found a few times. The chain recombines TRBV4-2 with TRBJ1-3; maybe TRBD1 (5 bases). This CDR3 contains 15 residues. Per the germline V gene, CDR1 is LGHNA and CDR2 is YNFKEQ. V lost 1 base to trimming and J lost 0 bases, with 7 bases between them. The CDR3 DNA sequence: TGTGCCAGCAGCCAAGGGGGCTTCTCTGGAAACACCATATATTTT. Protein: CASSQGGFSGNTIYF.

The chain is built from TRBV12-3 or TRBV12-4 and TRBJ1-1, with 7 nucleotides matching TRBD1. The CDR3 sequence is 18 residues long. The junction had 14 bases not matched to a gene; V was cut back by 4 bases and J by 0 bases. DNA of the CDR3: TGTGCCAGCAGTTCCCGGACAGGCCACAACCTAATGAACACTGAAGCTTTCTTT. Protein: CASSSRTGHNLMNTEAFF.

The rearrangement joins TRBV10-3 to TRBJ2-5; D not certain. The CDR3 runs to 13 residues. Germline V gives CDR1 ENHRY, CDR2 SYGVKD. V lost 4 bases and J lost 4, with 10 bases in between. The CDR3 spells CAISGSVGETQYF. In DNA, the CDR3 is TGTGCCATCAGTGGGAGTGTGGGAGAGACCCAGTACTTC.

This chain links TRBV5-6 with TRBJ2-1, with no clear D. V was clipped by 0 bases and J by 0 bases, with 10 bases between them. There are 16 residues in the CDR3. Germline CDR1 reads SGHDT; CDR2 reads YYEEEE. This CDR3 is CASSLGPRTSYNEQFF. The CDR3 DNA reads TGTGCCAGCAGCTTGGGCCCGAGAACCTCCTACAATGAGCAGTTCTTC.

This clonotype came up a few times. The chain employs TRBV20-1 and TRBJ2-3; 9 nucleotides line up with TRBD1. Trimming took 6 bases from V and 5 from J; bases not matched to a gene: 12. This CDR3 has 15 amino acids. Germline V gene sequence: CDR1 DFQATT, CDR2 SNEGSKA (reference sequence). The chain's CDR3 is CSATEHGTGKDTQYF. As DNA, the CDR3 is TGCAGTGCGACCGAACACGGGACAGGGAAAGATACGCAGTATTTT.

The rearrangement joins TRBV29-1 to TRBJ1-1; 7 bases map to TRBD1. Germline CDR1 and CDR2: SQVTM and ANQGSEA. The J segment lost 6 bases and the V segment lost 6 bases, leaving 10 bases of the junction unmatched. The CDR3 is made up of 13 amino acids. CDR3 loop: CSVWGQGVSEAFF. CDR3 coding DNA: TGCAGCGTGTGGGGCCAGGGGGTGTCTGAAGCTTTCTTT. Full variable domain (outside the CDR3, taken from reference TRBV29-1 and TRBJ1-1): SAVISQKPSRDICQRGTSLTIQCQVDSQVTMMFWYRQQPGQSLTLIATANQGSEATYESGFVIDKFPISRPNLTFSTLTVSNMSPEDSSIYLCSVWGQGVSEAFFGQGTRLTVV.

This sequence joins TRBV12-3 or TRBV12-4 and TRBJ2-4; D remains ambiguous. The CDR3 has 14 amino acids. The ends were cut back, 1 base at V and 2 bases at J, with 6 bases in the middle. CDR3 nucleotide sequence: TGTGCCAGCAGTTTAGGGATTTCCAAAAACATTCAGTACTTC. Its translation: CASSLGISKNIQYF.

The CDR3 nucleotides read TGTGCCAGCGAAACAGGGGGGGTCTCCTACGAGCAGTACTTC. Its translation: CASETGGVSYEQYF. The genes are TRBV6-1 and TRBJ2-7; possible D gene TRBD1, 8 bases. V was shortened by 8 bases and J by 0 bases, with 14 bases between the two germline ends. There are 14 residues in the CDR3. Germline lookup yields CDR1 MNHNS and CDR2 SASEGT.

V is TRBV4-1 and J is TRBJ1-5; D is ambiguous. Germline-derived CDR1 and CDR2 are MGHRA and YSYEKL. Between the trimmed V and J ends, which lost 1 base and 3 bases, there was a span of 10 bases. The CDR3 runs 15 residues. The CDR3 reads CASSQAAGDNQPQHF. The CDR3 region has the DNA TGCGCCAGCAGCCAAGCGGCTGGGGACAATCAGCCCCAGCATTTT.

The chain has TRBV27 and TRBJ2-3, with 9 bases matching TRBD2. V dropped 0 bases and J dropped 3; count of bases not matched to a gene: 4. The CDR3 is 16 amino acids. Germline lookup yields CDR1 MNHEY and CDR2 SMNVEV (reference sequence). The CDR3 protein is CASSLSILAGTDTQYF. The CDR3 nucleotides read TGTGCCAGCAGTTTATCGATCCTAGCGGGGACAGATACGCAGTATTTT.

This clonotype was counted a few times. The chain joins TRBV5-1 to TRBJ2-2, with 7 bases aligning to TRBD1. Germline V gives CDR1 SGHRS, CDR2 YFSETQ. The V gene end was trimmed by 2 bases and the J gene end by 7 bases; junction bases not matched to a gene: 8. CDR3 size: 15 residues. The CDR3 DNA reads TGCGCCAGCAGCTTACTCCCAGGGGGTGACGGGGAGCTGTTTTTT. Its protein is CASSLLPGGDGELFF.

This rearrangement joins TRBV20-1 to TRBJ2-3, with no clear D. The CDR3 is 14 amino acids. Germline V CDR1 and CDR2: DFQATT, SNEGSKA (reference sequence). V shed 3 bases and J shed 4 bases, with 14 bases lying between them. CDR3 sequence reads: CSASNPRRPDTQYF. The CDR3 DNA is TGCAGTGCTAGTAATCCCCGACGCCCAGATACGCAGTATTTT.

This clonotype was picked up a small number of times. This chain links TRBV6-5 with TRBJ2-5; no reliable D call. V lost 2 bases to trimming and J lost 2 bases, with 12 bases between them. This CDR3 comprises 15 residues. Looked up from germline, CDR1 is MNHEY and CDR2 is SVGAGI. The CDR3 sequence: CASSYGRVSQETQYF. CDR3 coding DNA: TGTGCCAGCAGTTACGGCCGGGTCTCGCAAGAGACCCAGTACTTC.

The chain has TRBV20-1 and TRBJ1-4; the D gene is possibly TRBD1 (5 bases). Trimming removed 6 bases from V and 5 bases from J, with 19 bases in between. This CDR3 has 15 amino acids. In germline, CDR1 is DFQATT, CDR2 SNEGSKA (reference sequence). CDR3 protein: CSAPIPTEGNEKLFF. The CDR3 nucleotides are TGCAGTGCCCCGATCCCGACAGAGGGGAATGAAAAACTGTTTTTT.

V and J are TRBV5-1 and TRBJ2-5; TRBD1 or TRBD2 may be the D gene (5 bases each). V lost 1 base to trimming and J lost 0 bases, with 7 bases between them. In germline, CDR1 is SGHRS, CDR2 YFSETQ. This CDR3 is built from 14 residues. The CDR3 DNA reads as TGCGCCAGCAGCTTGAGGGACCACCAAGAGACCCAGTACTTC. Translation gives CASSLRDHQETQYF.